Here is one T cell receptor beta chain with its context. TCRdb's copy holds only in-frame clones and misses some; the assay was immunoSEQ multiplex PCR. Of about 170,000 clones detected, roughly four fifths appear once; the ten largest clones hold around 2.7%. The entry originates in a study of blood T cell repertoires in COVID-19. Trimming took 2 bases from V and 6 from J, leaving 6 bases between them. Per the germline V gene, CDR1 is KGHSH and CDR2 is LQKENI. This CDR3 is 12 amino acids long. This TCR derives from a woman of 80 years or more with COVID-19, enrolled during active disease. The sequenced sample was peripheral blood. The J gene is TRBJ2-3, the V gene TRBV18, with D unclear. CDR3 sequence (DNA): TGTGCCAGCTCACCATACGGTGATACGCAGTATTTT. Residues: CASSPYGDTQYF.